This T cell receptor beta chain was recovered during a study of T cell responses to AZD1222 COVID-19 vaccine (dated by TCRdb to the early 2020s). A note on the overall study: A total of under 250 trial participants underwent TCR sequencing, of whom approximately 200 had received two doses of AZD1222 and about 25 had received two doses of the MenACWY control vaccine. Trial participants were enrolled into age subgroups of 18-55, 56-69 and 70-plus years, which contained approximately 150, 28 and 58 TCR-sequenced participants, respectively.

Sample time point, as interpreted from the label and publication: about 28 days (+/-7) after the second vaccine dose. AZD1222 recipients given second doses at about 4 weeks or at about 12 weeks were pooled, since spike-specific TCR depth and breadth were not found to differ between the two schedules. Samples from vaccinated people were obtained from the UK trials COV001 and COV002, which included a single-blind randomized controlled phase 2/3 trial of AZD1222 (ChAdOx1 nCoV-19) in healthy adults. For TCRbeta chain sequencing, PBMC samples were collected from trial participants at day 0 and at day 28 after the second dose. The investigation overall reported the following: Epitopes outside the regions mutated in the B.1.351 and B.1.1.7 variants were reportedly recognized by nearly half of the unique spike-specific TCRs. Conclusions about previously exposed vaccinees were limited because only a handful of AZD1222 recipients were SARS-CoV-2 seropositive at baseline. Because no samples from the day 14 peak response were available, repertoires could be characterized only after the peak T cell response. A significant rise in spike-specific TCR breadth and depth was observed after two AZD1222 doses relative to day 0 and relative to MenACWY recipients. CD4 TCRs associated with the vaccine covered the entire spike protein, and the dominant responses were in regions 160-218 and 743-854. Participants were mostly white British and included more females than males, and it was suggested by the authors that clonal diversity may have been underestimated. The 56-69-year group was small, and its depth increase did not reach significance, likely because of low power.

V sheds 6 bases and J sheds 7 bases, leaving 11 bases between their ends. CDR1 and CDR2, per the germline V gene, are SGHDT and YYEEEE. The CDR3 runs 12 residues from the cysteine to the phenylalanine. This entry keeps only the CDR3 DNA: 36 bases, framed from base 1. The CDR3 regions of human TCRbeta chains were subjected to immunosequencing. On the authors' methods: Repertoire TCRs were checked for matches against a reference library of SARS-CoV-2-specific TCRs that had been generated using the MIRA antigen-specificity platform. Breadth was defined as the fraction of unique TCRs that were SARS-CoV-2-associated, and depth was defined as the fraction of total T cells that were SARS-CoV-2-associated. Using the MIRA data, each spike-specific TCR was mapped to the spike region that the TCR reacts to and placed in a CD4 or CD8 class. Log10-transformed breadth and depth values were compared by one-way ANOVA with Sidak's multiple comparisons tests. TCRdb re-hosts the immuneACCESS table, in-frame sequences only. Its copies lack some clones; in the studies checked, an unresolved V gene accounts for under half of them, and the cause for the rest is not known. V, J and clone size are those of that table, while D and trimming were read from the DNA. The sample contains roughly 180,000 clones, approximately 89% of them found a single time. Of the sample, about 1.7% falls within the top ten clones.

Comments on this clone: Its recognized antigen is unknown. The record has no base qualities; no much larger clone is one base away.

This receptor was obtained from an adult who received the AZD1222 COVID-19 vaccine. The rearranged chain carries TRBV5-6 and TRBJ2-1; 5 matching bases give a weak D call of TRBD1. The material sequenced was peripheral blood, taken 28 days after the second AZD1222 dose. The nucleotides are TGTGCCAGCATCTCCAGGGTGAATGAGCAGTTCTTC. This is translated as CASISRVNEQFF.